This T cell receptor beta chain was sequenced in a study of blood T cell repertoires in COVID-19. Authors' methods: Amplified reference gene primers provided the basis for estimating nucleated cell counts. The table came from immunoSEQ multiplex PCR; TCRdb's copy has only in-frame clones and leaves some out. That table furnishes V, J and clone size, whereas the DNA furnished D and trimming. The sample lists approximately 69,000 clones; more than 70% were seen once. As regards this clone: Mismatch with germline at one junction end may stem from a read error.

The CDR3 extends over 16 amino acids. Germline V gives CDR1 SSHAT, CDR2 FNYEAQ (reference sequence). The clonotype comes from a human donor in a cohort sampled during active COVID-19. The chain recombines TRBV7-7 with TRBJ2-2, with 11 bases fitting TRBD2. Sequenced: peripheral blood. CDR3 DNA: TGTGCTAGCAGCTCCGGACTAGCGGGTGCGACCGGGGAGCTGTTTTTT. Translating it yields CASSSGLAGATGELFF. Full variable domain (remainder filled in from reference TRBV7-7 and TRBJ2-2): GAGVSQSPRYKVTKRGQDVTLRCDPISSHATLYWYQQALGQGPEFLTYFNYEAQPDKSGLPSDRFSAERPEGSISTLTIQRTEQRDSAMYRCASSSGLAGATGELFFGEGSRLTVL.